Listed below are T cell receptor beta chains from one sample, sequenced in a study of cytotoxic CD8 clonotypes in ibrutinib-treated CLL. The repertoire was sequenced with immunoSEQ multiplex PCR; TCRdb's copy has only in-frame clones and lacks some. The profile shows tens of thousands of clones, over 75% of them singletons. The specimen comprised PBMCs, sampled at disease progression, from a patient treated with ibrutinib. The receptors stem from a human donor with chronic lymphocytic leukemia. CDR3s include the opening cysteine and the closing phenylalanine or tryptophan. A D gene is named only where the DNA matches it firmly. A clone size is listed for some rows: how often the clone was seen (once, few, many), or a class if it is expanded.

CASSGGAGRAGELFF | - | - | TRBV5-4
CASSYDWGSGNTIYF | - | - | TRBV5-4
CASRPGQNMRIEKLFF | many | TRBD1 | TRBV19
CASTPNSQGNTEAFF | - | - | TRBV7-9
CASRFSSRGHSEQYF | - | - | TRBV12-2
CASSRTNTEAFF | - | - | TRBV11-2
CAISVKDTQYF | - | - | TRBV10-3
CASSTRTSGRNEQYF | - | TRBD2 | TRBV7-2
CASSFARAQNIQYF | - | - | TRBV27
CASSLRPGTSEYEQYF | once | TRBD2 | TRBV7-9
CASRTGTNTGELFF | - | - | TRBV2
CASSLVGREQGTLGAQHF | - | - | TRBV5-5
CASSVEGVVGETQYF | - | - | TRBV9
CASFEGVSEAFF | once | - | TRBV28
CASSYSGRGGYEQYF | - | - | TRBV6-5
CASSQERVAGANVLTF | few | - | TRBV4-1